This T cell receptor (beta chain) is drawn from a study of T cells after yellow fever vaccination. Study in general: Fractions with few cells were prepared using SMART-Seq v4 Ultra Low Input. Findings and caveats of the study: It was the secondary response that reached its peak faster, day 5 versus 15, but it was weaker. Booster sampling recovered most clones from primary vaccination (less than 97% CD4, roughly 86% CD8).

It was through 5'RACE template switching that TCR cDNA was made, with a universal primer site and UMIs added. From the 5' RACE reads, TCRdb called clonotypes with MiXCR, one entry per CDR3 protein. The repertoire holds over 250,000 distinct CDR3 sequences, with around 5.3% as singletons. Germline V lookup: CDR1 SQVTM, CDR2 ANQGSEA. Deletions cut 7 bases from V and 0 bases from J, with 7 bases between. The CDR3 has 12 residues. This clonotype was picked up many times. The antigen remains unidentified. The sample here was CD4+ T cells sorted from PBMCs, taken on the day of the yellow fever booster vaccination. This chain joins TRBV29-1 and TRBJ2-1; D is unclear. The receptor comes from a man younger than 35 who received the YFV17D yellow fever vaccine. The CDR3, as DNA: TGCAGCGCCGGGTACTCCTACAATGAGCAGTTCTTC. Its protein is CSAGYSYNEQFF.